The 12 T cell receptor beta chains below were found in one sample sequenced in a study of shared clonotypes between healthy human individuals. Here immunoSEQ multiplex PCR was the method, and the copy in TCRdb shows in-frame clones only, minus some. The sample carries about a million clones, 70% to 80% recorded once. The sequenced sample consisted of memory CD4+ T cells from PBMCs. Subset reported: CD45RA-negative fraction. These receptors all stem from a man aged 18 to 29 in good health. Some clones in this sample may be carry-over from other donors' samples.

The gene calls are TRBV19 and TRBJ1-5; D not certain. Per the germline V gene, CDR1 is LNHDA and CDR2 is SQIVND (reference sequence). The CDR3 is made up of 13 amino acids. The germline V and J ends were trimmed by 7 bases and 7 bases, with 14 bases remaining between them. The CDR3 sequence: CASTFGKVQPQHF. CDR3 nucleotides: TGTGCCAGTACCTTTGGAAAGGTCCAGCCCCAGCATTTT.

The rearrangement uses TRBV4-2 and TRBJ2-1, with D maybe TRBD2 (6 bases). V gave up 1 base and J gave up 8 bases, with 18 bases separating them. From germline, CDR1 is LGHNA and CDR2 YNFKEQ. The CDR3 runs to 16 residues. CDR3 residues: CASSQGGTSSSDEQFF. The CDR3 DNA reads TGTGCCAGCAGCCAAGGGGGAACTAGCAGTAGCGATGAGCAGTTCTTC.

Of note for this clone: This sample includes further DNA sequences coding for the same CDR3. The chain employs TRBV2 and TRBJ2-3; D ambiguous. CDR3 length: 11 residues. Trimming pared 4 bases from V and 5 bases from J, leaving 4 bases between. Germline loops: CDR1 SNHLY, CDR2 FYNNEI. The CDR3, as DNA: TGTGCCAGCAGTGCCGGAGATACGCAGTATTTT. Protein: CASSAGDTQYF.

This rearrangement joins TRBV30 to TRBJ1-2; TRBD1 aligns across 9 bases. Germline V lookup: CDR1 GTSNPN, CDR2 SVGIG (reference sequence). This CDR3 is built from 13 residues. The trim removed 0 bases at V and 7 bases at J, leaving 3 bases unmatched. CDR3 sequence (DNA): TGTGCCTGGAGTGTAAGACAGGGGGTTGGCTACACCTTC. Translated, it gives CAWSVRQGVGYTF.

The chain joins TRBV6-1 to TRBJ2-7; D may match TRBD1 or TRBD2 (5 bases each). Per germline, CDR1 MNHNS and CDR2 SASEGT. V lost 4 bases, J lost 6 bases, and 16 bases lay in between. The CDR3 covers 14 residues. As DNA, the CDR3 is TGTGCCAGCAGTGGGGCCATCCGTGGGGGCGAGCAGTACTTC. It translates to CASSGAIRGGEQYF.

The V call is TRBV28, the J call TRBJ2-3, with D tentatively TRBD2 (6 bases). CDR3 length equals 19 residues. Per the germline V gene, CDR1 is MDHEN and CDR2 is SYDVKM. V lost 5 bases and J lost 6, with 30 bases in between. CDR3 loop: CASSLAWVEGVRGADTQYF. Here the CDR3 DNA reads TGTGCCAGCAGTCTCGCTTGGGTGGAAGGGGTGCGGGGAGCGGATACGCAGTATTTT.

The chain employs TRBV9 and TRBJ2-7; 14 nucleotides agree with TRBD2. Trimming cost V 3 bases and J 7 bases; bases outside gene matches: 9. The CDR3 contains 16 residues. Germline lookup yields CDR1 SGDLS and CDR2 YYNGEE. CDR3: CASSGSGTSGSWEQYF. DNA for the CDR3: TGTGCCAGCAGCGGCTCCGGGACTAGCGGGAGTTGGGAGCAGTACTTC.

The J gene is TRBJ2-2, the V gene TRBV9, with D possibly TRBD1 on 6 matching bases. V dropped 5 bases and J dropped 5 bases, with 10 bases sitting between them. The V gene's germline CDR1 is SGDLS and CDR2 YYNGEE. This CDR3 region has 13 residues. For the CDR3, the DNA is TGTGCCAGCAGGAAGGGGGTAACCGGGGAGCTGTTTTTT. This codes for CASRKGVTGELFF.

The chain couples TRBV5-8 to TRBJ2-1, with unresolved D. The CDR3 sequence is 16 residues long. V lost 4 bases, J lost 2 bases, and 16 bases lay in between. CDR1 SGHTS and CDR2 YDEGEE come from the germline V gene. The CDR3 sequence is CASSLLTENPYNEQFF. Written as DNA, the CDR3 is TGTGCCAGCAGCCTCCTGACGGAGAACCCCTACAATGAGCAGTTCTTC.

This clone turned up a few times. The genes are TRBV4-2 and TRBJ1-1; D gene ambiguous. CDR1 and CDR2 (germline): LGHNA, YNFKEQ. The CDR3 extends over 13 amino acids. Trimming took off 3 bases at V and 7 bases at J, with 12 bases between the two ends. CDR3 DNA sequence: TGTGCCAGCAGCCAGGAGACGGGGTATGAAGCTTTCTTT. Amino acids: CASSQETGYEAFF.

This chain joins TRBV5-4 and TRBJ2-3; TRBD2 matches 7 bases. V lost 0 bases and J lost 3; bases outside the gene matches: 7. The CDR3 contains 16 residues. Germline assignment: CDR1 SGHNT and CDR2 YYREEE (reference sequence). CDR3 region: CASSLGLAAGTDTQYF. CDR3 DNA sequence: TGTGCCAGCAGCTTGGGGCTAGCGGCGGGAACAGATACGCAGTATTTT.

This clone was detected only a few times. The chain links TRBV19 to TRBJ1-1; no clear D. Germline loops: CDR1 LNHDA, CDR2 SQIVND (reference sequence). V dropped 4 bases and J dropped 1 base, with 16 bases sitting between them. The CDR3 runs to 16 residues. The CDR3 nucleotides are TGTGCCAGTAGTAAGGGATGGTGGTCAGGGAACACTGAAGCTTTCTTT. Protein: CASSKGWWSGNTEAFF.